This T cell receptor (beta chain) was found in a study of blood T cell repertoires in COVID-19. Study-level information: Specimens from acute and convalescent COVID-19 originated in the United States, Italy and Spain. T cells, B-cell-depleted T cells, or PBMCs supplied cDNA or gDNA.

Seattle patients were enrolled during active infection and followed longitudinally. Produced via immunoSEQ multiplex PCR; TCRdb's table is partial and in-frame only. The data hold approximately 70,000 clones, with 90% to 95% observed a single time. V was pared by 1 base and J by 13 bases, with 10 bases between. The CDR3 spans 11 residues. The V gene's germline CDR1 is SGHVS and CDR2 FQNEAQ. V gene TRBV7-8 combines with J gene TRBJ2-5, with D possibly being TRBD2 (6 bases). What was sequenced was peripheral blood. The clonotype comes from a man aged 40-55 years with COVID-19, enrolled during active disease. The CDR3 protein is CASSLGPGVYF. CDR3 nucleotides: TGTGCCAGCAGCTTAGGGCCGGGGGTGTACTTC.